A selection of T cell receptor beta chains follows, all from one sample in a study of shared clonotypes between healthy human individuals. Method: immunoSEQ multiplex PCR; TCRdb's copy keeps in-frame clones and lacks some. The data contain about 470,000 clones, 75% to 85% of them seen just once; the ten biggest clones take up roughly 13%. Sequenced input: PBMCs. The receptors were gathered from a woman aged 40 to 50 in good health. Some clones in this sample may be carry-over from other donors' samples. CDR3s include the opening cysteine and the closing phenylalanine or tryptophan. D genes are given only for firm matches. Clone sizes are given selectively: once, few, many, or a class where the clone is expanded.

v_call,d_call,j_call,clone_size,cdr3_nt,cdr3_aa
TRBV29-1,TRBD1,TRBJ1-4,-,TGCAGCGTGGAGGACAGGAGCACCGAAAAACTGTTTTTT,CSVEDRSTEKLFF
TRBV28,TRBD2,TRBJ2-7,once,TGTGCCAGCAGTTTCTTCCGGCTAGCGGGGGTCGAGCAGTACTTC,CASSFFRLAGVEQYF
TRBV4-3,TRBD2,TRBJ2-1,-,TGCGCCAGCAGCCAACGGACTAGCGGGCTCCCTCAGTTCTTC,CASSQRTSGLPQFF
TRBV7-9,-,TRBJ2-7,-,TGTGCCAGCAGCTTAGCTTGGGGACCTTACGAGCAGTACTTC,CASSLAWGPYEQYF
TRBV7-2,-,TRBJ2-1,-,TGTGCCAGCAGCCCCTCGTCCCGGGGCCTGATCCAGGGCAATGAGCAGTTCTTC,CASSPSSRGLIQGNEQFF
TRBV19,-,TRBJ2-7,-,TGTGCCAGTAGTATCGGGGGGCGACGGTCCTACGAGCAGTACTTC,CASSIGGRRSYEQYF
TRBV28,-,TRBJ1-2,-,TGTGCCAGCAGTTTCGAAGGGGCCCCCTACTATGGCTACACCTTC,CASSFEGAPYYGYTF
TRBV25-1,-,TRBJ2-6,few,TGTGCCAGCAGTGTAGTAGGTACTGCCTCTGGGGCCAACGTCCTGACTTTC,CASSVVGTASGANVLTF
TRBV6-4,TRBD2,TRBJ2-7,few,TGTGCCAGCAGAGGCCTAGCGGGAGTTCTCCACGAGCAGTACTTC,CASRGLAGVLHEQYF
TRBV6-1,-,TRBJ2-1,-,TGTGCCAGCAGTGACAACCATGAGCAGTTCTTC,CASSDNHEQFF
TRBV6-1,-,TRBJ2-7,-,TGTGCCAGCAGGGCTCTGAGCGGAACTCGGGAGCAGTACTTC,CASRALSGTREQYF
TRBV25-1,TRBD2,TRBJ2-1,once,TGTGCCAGCAGCCCAGCGGGAGGGCGGAATGAGCAGTTCTTC,CASSPAGGRNEQFF
TRBV27,TRBD1,TRBJ2-2,-,TGTGCCAGCCCTATCCAGGGGGCGACCGGGGAGCTGTTTTTT,CASPIQGATGELFF
TRBV4-2,-,TRBJ2-7,once,TGTGCCAGCAGCGTCGAGGGGCGCTCCTACGAGCAGTACTTC,CASSVEGRSYEQYF
TRBV15,-,TRBJ1-5,-,TGTGCCACCAGCAGAGATCTGGCCACCGAATTCAATCAGCCCCAGCATTTT,CATSRDLATEFNQPQHF
TRBV19,-,TRBJ1-2,-,TGTGCCAGTAGCCCCGGGACTGCGGAACTTTATGGCTACACCTTC,CASSPGTAELYGYTF
TRBV10-3,-,TRBJ1-3,-,TGTGCCATCAGTGACAGTTTATCTGGAAACACCATATATTTT,CAISDSLSGNTIYF
TRBV7-8,TRBD1,TRBJ2-1,-,TGTGCCAGCAGCGTCACACGGCAGGGGGCGGCCTACAATGAGCAGTTCTTC,CASSVTRQGAAYNEQFF
TRBV5-6,TRBD1,TRBJ2-1,-,TGTGCCAGCAGCCCGGGACAGGGGGCACGTGAGCAGTTCTTC,CASSPGQGAREQFF
TRBV5-1,TRBD2,TRBJ2-7,-,TGCGCCAGCAGCTCGCAAACTAGCGGGAGTATCCCCTACGAGCAGTACTTC,CASSSQTSGSIPYEQYF
TRBV18,TRBD1,TRBJ1-6,-,TGTGCCAGCTCACGAATCGGACAGGGGGAAGATTCACCCCTCCACTTT,CASSRIGQGEDSPLHF
TRBV18,TRBD2,TRBJ2-7,-,TGTGCCAGCTCATCTAGCGGAACGAGCTCCTACGAGCAGTACTTC,CASSSSGTSSYEQYF
TRBV18,-,TRBJ1-2,few,TGTGCCAGCTCACCAGTTGGGGAAACTGGCTACACCTTC,CASSPVGETGYTF
TRBV7-2,-,TRBJ1-5,-,TGTGCCAGCAGCTTGTACGAGAATCAGCCCCAGCATTTT,CASSLYENQPQHF
TRBV2,-,TRBJ2-3,-,TGTGCCACAGGGTTGGGCGCAGATACGCAGTATTTT,CATGLGADTQYF
TRBV10-1,TRBD2,TRBJ2-5,once,TGCGCCAGCAGTGGGACTAGCGGAGGTCGAGAGACCCAGTACTTC,CASSGTSGGRETQYF
TRBV5-4,TRBD2,TRBJ2-2,-,TGTGCCAGCAGCCAGAGCGGGAGGGCGAACACCGGGGAGCTGTTTTTT,CASSQSGRANTGELFF
TRBV7-9,-,TRBJ1-1,-,TGTGCCAGCATCTTGGCGAACACTGAAGCTTTCTTT,CASILANTEAFF
TRBV7-7,-,TRBJ2-1,-,TGTGCCAGCAGCGGCCAGGCGAGCTCCTACAATGAGCAGTTCTTC,CASSGQASSYNEQFF
TRBV11-2,TRBD2,TRBJ2-7,-,TGTGCCACCGAGCGGGAGGGCGGGTCCTACGAGCAGTACTTC,CATEREGGSYEQYF
TRBV28,TRBD2,TRBJ2-7,-,TGTGCCAGCATCCCTACGTCTCTAGCGGGAGGAAGATACGAGCAGTACTTC,CASIPTSLAGGRYEQYF
TRBV6-1,TRBD1,TRBJ1-4,-,TGTGCCAGCCTGACAGGGTCGAACGAAAAACTGTTTTTT,CASLTGSNEKLFF
TRBV2,TRBD2,TRBJ2-3,-,TGTGCCAGCAGTTCTGGGCGGGAGACAGATACGCAGTATTTT,CASSSGRETDTQYF
TRBV5-1,-,TRBJ1-1,-,TGCGCCAGCAGCGGGGACGGATTGAACACTGAAGCTTTCTTT,CASSGDGLNTEAFF
TRBV10-3,-,TRBJ2-3,-,TGTGCCATCAGAGGGACTTTCCTGGGCTCAGATACGCAGTATTTT,CAIRGTFLGSDTQYF
TRBV7-9,TRBD2,TRBJ2-5,-,TGTGCCAGCAGCCCGGAGGCTTGGGCGGGAGGGTTCAGGGAGCAGTACTTC,CASSPEAWAGGFREQYF
TRBV28,-,TRBJ2-7,-,TGTGCCAGCAGTTTCCCCCGTTTGCCCTACGAGCAGTACTTC,CASSFPRLPYEQYF
TRBV27,-,TRBJ2-1,-,TGTGCCAGCAGTTTGGCGCAGGATTACAATGAGCAGTTCTTC,CASSLAQDYNEQFF
TRBV6-1,TRBD2,TRBJ2-3,many,TGTGCCAGCAGTGGGACTAGCGGCGGAGCCGATACGCAGTATTTT,CASSGTSGGADTQYF
TRBV5-1,-,TRBJ2-2,-,TGCGCCAGCAGCTTGAGGCCAGCGTCGGGCACCGGGGAGCTGTTTTTT,CASSLRPASGTGELFF
TRBV5-4,TRBD2,TRBJ2-1,few,TGTGCCAGCAGCTTGCCTAGCGGGTTATACAATGAGCAGTTCTTC,CASSLPSGLYNEQFF
TRBV5-4,-,TRBJ2-7,-,TGTGCCAGCAGCTTGATTCCAGGCTACGAGCAGTACTTC,CASSLIPGYEQYF
TRBV21-1,-,TRBJ1-2,-,TGTGCCAGCACCCAAGGACAGGGGAAGTGGGATGGCTACACCTTC,CASTQGQGKWDGYTF
TRBV19,TRBD1,TRBJ2-1,-,TGTGCCAGTAGTATTCGACAGGGGGGCAACAATGAGCAGTTCTTC,CASSIRQGGNNEQFF
TRBV19,TRBD2,TRBJ2-7,-,TGTGCCAGTAGCCCACTAGCGGGAGCCCCCTACTACGAGCAGTACTTC,CASSPLAGAPYYEQYF
TRBV7-6,TRBD1,TRBJ1-4,-,TGTGCCAGCAGCTTTTGGACAGGAGAAAATGAAAAACTGTTTTTT,CASSFWTGENEKLFF
TRBV27,-,TRBJ2-4,-,TGTGCCAGCAGTCTGGACAACCGATCCCGAAACATTCAGTACTTC,CASSLDNRSRNIQYF
TRBV28,TRBD2,TRBJ2-1,-,TGTGCCAGCGGACCGGGACTAGCGAACAATGAGCAGTTCTTC,CASGPGLANNEQFF
TRBV10-3,-,TRBJ2-1,-,TGTGCCACCCGGGACCGTGACAATGAGCAGTTCTTC,CATRDRDNEQFF
TRBV4-1,-,TRBJ2-7,-,TGCGCCAGCAGCCAAGTTTCGGCTAGTCCCTACGAGCAGTACTTC,CASSQVSASPYEQYF
TRBV19,-,TRBJ2-5,-,TGTGCCAGTAGTAGGGGATTCGAGGGGGAGACCCAGTACTTC,CASSRGFEGETQYF